The source of this T cell receptor beta chain is a study of CD8 T cells in ankylosing spondylitis. Libraries of TCR beta came from quantitative 5'-RACE with molecular barcodes. TCRdb redid the calling of the 5' RACE reads with MiXCR, one entry per CDR3 protein. This sample yields around 540,000 distinct CDR3 sequences, of which approximately 12% are seen a single time; almost 7% belongs to the top ten. V gave up 3 bases and J gave up 3 bases; unmatched junction bases: 5. This CDR3 region has 15 residues. Germline assignment: CDR1 LNHDA and CDR2 SQIVND (reference sequence). Study-level results: Disease-linked clones were found to be CD8+ and relatively rare in peripheral blood. One TCR beta motif, made up of 7 or 8 highly homologous variants, appeared characteristic of ankylosing spondylitis blood.

This clonotype occurred a few times. The target antigen is unknown. This clonotype originated in a male donor with ankylosing spondylitis. Sequenced sample: blood, either unsorted or a sorted T cell fraction (not recorded which). The J gene is TRBJ2-1, the V gene TRBV19, with 7 bases identical to TRBD1. The CDR3 DNA is TGTGCCAGTAGTATCTCTTCAGGGGGCTACAATGAGCAGTTCTTC. Translating it yields CASSISSGGYNEQFF. Based on the CDR3 plus reference TRBV19 and TRBJ2-1, the full variable domain is DGGITQSPKYLFRKEGQNVTLSCEQNLNHDAMYWYRQDPGQGLRLIYYSQIVNDFQKGDIAEGYSVSREKKESFPLTVTSAQKNPTAFYLCASSISSGGYNEQFFGPGTRLTVL.